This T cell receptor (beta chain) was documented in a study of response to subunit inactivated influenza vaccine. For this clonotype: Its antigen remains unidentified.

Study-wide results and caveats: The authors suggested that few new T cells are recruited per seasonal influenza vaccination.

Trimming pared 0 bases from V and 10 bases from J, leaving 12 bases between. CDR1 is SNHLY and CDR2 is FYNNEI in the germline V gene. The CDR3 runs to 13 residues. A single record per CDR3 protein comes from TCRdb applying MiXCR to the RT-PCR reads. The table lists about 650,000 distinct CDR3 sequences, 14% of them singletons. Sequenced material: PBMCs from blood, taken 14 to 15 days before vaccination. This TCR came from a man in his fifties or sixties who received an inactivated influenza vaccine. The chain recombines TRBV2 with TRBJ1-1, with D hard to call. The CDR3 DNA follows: TGTGCCAGCAGTGAAGCGCGGGGATCAAGAGCTTTCTTT. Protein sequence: CASSEARGSRAFF.